This entry features one TCR beta chain sequence. This specimen belongs to a study of cytomegalovirus exposure and HLA in healthy donors. 13 Jbeta primers and 60 Vbeta primers were used for the PCR. Profiled with immunoSEQ multiplex PCR; TCRdb holds only in-frame clones, not every one. The sample contains about 110,000 clones, under 85% of which appear only once. V lost 5 bases, J lost 0 bases, and 12 bases lay in between. This CDR3 is 15 amino acids long. The germline V gene encodes CDR1 SGHRS and CDR2 YFSETQ. This receptor was obtained from a man under 40 in good health and CMV-seropositive. The chain has TRBV5-1 and TRBJ1-3; D is uncertain. Sequenced input: PBMCs. The CDR3 nucleotides are TGCGCCAGCAGGGCCGGGTCTTACTCTGGAAACACCATATATTTT. Translating gives CASRAGSYSGNTIYF.